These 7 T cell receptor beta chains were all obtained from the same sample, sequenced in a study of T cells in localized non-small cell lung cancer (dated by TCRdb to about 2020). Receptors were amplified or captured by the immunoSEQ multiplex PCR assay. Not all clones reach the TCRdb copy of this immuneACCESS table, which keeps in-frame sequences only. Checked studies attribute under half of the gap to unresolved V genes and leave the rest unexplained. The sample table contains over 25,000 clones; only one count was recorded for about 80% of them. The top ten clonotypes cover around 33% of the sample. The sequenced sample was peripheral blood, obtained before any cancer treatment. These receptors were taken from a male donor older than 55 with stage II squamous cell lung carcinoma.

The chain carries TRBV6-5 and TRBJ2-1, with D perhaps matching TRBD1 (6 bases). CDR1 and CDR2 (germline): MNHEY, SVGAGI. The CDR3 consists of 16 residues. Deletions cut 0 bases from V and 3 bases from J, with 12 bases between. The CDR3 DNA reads TGTGCCAGCAGTTACTCGAGCAGGGGTTTCTACAATGAGCAGTTCTTC. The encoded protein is CASSYSSRGFYNEQFF.

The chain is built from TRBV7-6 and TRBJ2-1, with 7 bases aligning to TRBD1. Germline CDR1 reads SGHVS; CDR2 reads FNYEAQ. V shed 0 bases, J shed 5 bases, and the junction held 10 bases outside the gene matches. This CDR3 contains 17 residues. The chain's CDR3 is CASSLASLGTAHNEQFF. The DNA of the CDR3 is TGTGCCAGCAGCTTAGCTTCTTTAGGGACAGCACACAATGAGCAGTTCTTC. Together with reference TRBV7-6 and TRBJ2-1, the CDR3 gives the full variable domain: GAGVSQSPRYKVTKRGQDVALRCDPISGHVSLYWYRQALGQGPEFLTYFNYEAQQDKSGLPNDRFSAERPEGSISTLTIQRTEQRDSAMYRCASSLASLGTAHNEQFFGPGTRLTVL.

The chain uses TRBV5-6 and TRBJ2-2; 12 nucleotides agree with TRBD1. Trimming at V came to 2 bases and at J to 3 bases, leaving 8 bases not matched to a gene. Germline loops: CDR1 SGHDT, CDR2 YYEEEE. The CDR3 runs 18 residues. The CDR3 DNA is TGTGCCAGCAGCTTACCCGGGACAGGGGGCCGGTACACCGGGGAGCTGTTTTTT. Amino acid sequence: CASSLPGTGGRYTGELFF.

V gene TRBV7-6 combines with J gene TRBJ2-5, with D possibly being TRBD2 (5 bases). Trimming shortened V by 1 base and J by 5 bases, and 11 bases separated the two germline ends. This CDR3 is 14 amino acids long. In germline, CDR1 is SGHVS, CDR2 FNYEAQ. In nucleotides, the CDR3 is TGTGCCAGCAGCTTAGTGTCGGGGTACGAGACCCAGTACTTC. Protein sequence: CASSLVSGYETQYF.

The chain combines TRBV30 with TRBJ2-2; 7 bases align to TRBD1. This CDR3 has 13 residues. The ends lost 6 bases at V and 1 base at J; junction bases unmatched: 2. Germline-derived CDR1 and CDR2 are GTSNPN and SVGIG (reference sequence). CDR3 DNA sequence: TGTGCCTGCGGGACAGTGAACACCGGGGAGCTGTTTTTT. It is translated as CACGTVNTGELFF.

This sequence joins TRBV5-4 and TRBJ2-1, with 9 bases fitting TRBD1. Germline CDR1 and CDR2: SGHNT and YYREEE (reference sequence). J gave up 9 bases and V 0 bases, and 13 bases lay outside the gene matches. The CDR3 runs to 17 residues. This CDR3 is CASSLGGGDRVKIEQFF. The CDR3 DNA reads TGTGCCAGCAGCTTGGGGGGTGGGGACAGGGTCAAAATTGAGCAGTTCTTC.

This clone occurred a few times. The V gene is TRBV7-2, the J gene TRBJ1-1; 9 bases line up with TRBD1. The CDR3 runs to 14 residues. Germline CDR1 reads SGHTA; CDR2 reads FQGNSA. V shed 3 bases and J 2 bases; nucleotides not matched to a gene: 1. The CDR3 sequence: CASSLDRGNTEAFF. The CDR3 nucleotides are TGTGCCAGCAGCTTGGACAGGGGCAACACTGAAGCTTTCTTT.